Listed here is a single T cell receptor beta chain. The target antigen is unknown. This sample was included in a study of a mutant IDH1 vaccine in newly diagnosed glioma. Germline V lookup: CDR1 MDHEN, CDR2 SYDVKM. V was pared by 6 bases and J by 9 bases, with 12 bases between. The length of the CDR3 is 12 residues. This table comes from immunoSEQ multiplex PCR, and its TCRdb copy is limited to in-frame clones, with some not included. Of around 50,000 clones detected, about 81% appear once; the ten largest clones hold around 4.5%. The time point here: week 47, end of study. Every vaccination contained 300 ug of the mutant IDH1 20-mer peptide and was paired with topical imiquimod. Astrocytomas found in donors were new, WHO grade 3 or 4, IDH1-mutant and ATRX-lost.

The rearrangement links TRBV28 to TRBJ1-5; D may be TRBD1 (6 bases). Sequenced here: PBMCs, sampled from a glioma patient whose treatment included an IDH1 peptide vaccine. The clonotype comes from a woman in her twenties or thirties with glioma. Some clones in this sample may be carry-over from other donors' samples. The DNA of the CDR3 is TGTGCCAGCAGGGGGGAGGGGGGGCCCCAGCATTTT. Its protein product is CASRGEGGPQHF. The entire variable domain, with the rest obtained from reference TRBV28 and TRBJ1-5, is as follows: DVKVTQSSRYLVKRTGEKVFLECVQDMDHENMFWYRQDPGLGLRLIYFSYDVKMKEKGDIPEGYSVSREKKERFSLILESASTNQTSMYLCASRGEGGPQHFGDGTRLSIL.